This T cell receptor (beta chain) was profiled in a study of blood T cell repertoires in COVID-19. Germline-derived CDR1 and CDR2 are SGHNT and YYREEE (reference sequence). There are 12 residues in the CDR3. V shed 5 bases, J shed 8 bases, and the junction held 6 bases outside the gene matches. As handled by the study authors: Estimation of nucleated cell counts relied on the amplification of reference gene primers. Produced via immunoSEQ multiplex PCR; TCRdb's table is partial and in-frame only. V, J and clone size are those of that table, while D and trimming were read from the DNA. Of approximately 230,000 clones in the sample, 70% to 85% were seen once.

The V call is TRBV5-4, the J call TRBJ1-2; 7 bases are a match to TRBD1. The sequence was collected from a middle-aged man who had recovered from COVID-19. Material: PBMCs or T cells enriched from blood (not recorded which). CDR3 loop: CASRGQEDGYTF. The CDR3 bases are TGTGCCAGCAGAGGACAGGAGGACGGCTACACCTTC.